The 10 T cell receptor beta chains reported below all come from one sample, sequenced in a study of CD8 T cells in ankylosing spondylitis. Overall study findings and caveats: What appeared characteristic of ankylosing spondylitis blood was a TCR beta motif of fewer than ten highly homologous variants.

TCRdb reanalysed the 5' RACE reads using MiXCR and keeps one entry per CDR3 protein. This table has about 330,000 distinct CDR3 sequences, less than 10% appearing once. No antigen is known for these receptors. The sample taken for sequencing was blood, either unsorted or a sorted T cell fraction (not recorded which). These receptors all stem from a male donor with ankylosing spondylitis.

This clonotype was counted between two and nine times. V usage is TRBV11-1 and J usage is TRBJ2-7, with 8 bases aligning to TRBD1. The V gene end was trimmed by 1 base and the J gene end by 3 bases; junction bases not matched to a gene: 20. This CDR3 comprises 20 residues. The germline CDR1 and CDR2 sequences are SGHAT and FQDESV (reference sequence). This CDR3 reads CASSLDWKASYGTGNYEQYF. For the CDR3, the DNA is TGTGCCAGCAGCTTAGATTGGAAGGCTAGCTACGGGACAGGAAACTACGAGCAGTACTTC.

This clonotype was detected only a few times. The chain combines TRBV2 with TRBJ2-6; no firm D call. The V gene's germline CDR1 is SNHLY and CDR2 FYNNEI. The CDR3 loop spans 17 amino acids. V lost 2 bases, J lost 0 bases, and 11 bases lay in between. The CDR3 region has the DNA TGTGCCAGCAGTGAAAGGCCCGCAAGCTCTGGGGCCAACGTCCTGACTTTC. Encoded protein: CASSERPASSGANVLTF.

This clonotype occurred a few times. J is TRBJ1-2 and V is TRBV7-2; D unresolved. CDR3 length: 11 amino acids. The germline CDR1 and CDR2 sequences are SGHTA and FQGNSA. V was clipped by 5 bases and J by 8 bases, with 9 bases between them. CDR3 sequence: CASSLTGGYTF. The DNA for the CDR3 is TGTGCCAGCAGCCTGACTGGGGGCTACACCTTC. Full variable domain (outside the CDR3, taken from reference TRBV7-2 and TRBJ1-2): GAGVSQSPSNKVTEKGKDVELRCDPISGHTALYWYRQSLGQGLEFLIYFQGNSAPDKSGLPSDRFSAERTGGSVSTLTIQRTQQEDSAVYLCASSLTGGYTFGSGTRLTVV.

The rearrangement links TRBV7-2 to TRBJ2-7; D possibly corresponds to TRBD2 (6 bases). Germline CDR1 is SGHTA and CDR2 is FQGNSA. Trimming took 5 bases from V and 0 from J, leaving 11 bases between them. This CDR3 comprises 14 residues. CDR3 in amino acids: CASSPETSSYEQYF. As DNA, the CDR3 is TGTGCCAGCAGCCCTGAGACTAGCTCCTACGAGCAGTACTTC.

J is TRBJ2-1 and V is TRBV5-1; possibly TRBD1 for D (5 bases). CDR1 and CDR2 (germline): SGHRS, YFSETQ. Trimming removed 3 bases at V and 0 bases at J, with 10 bases between. This CDR3 comprises 15 residues. The CDR3 region is CASSSDSGSYNEQFF. CDR3 bases: TGCGCCAGCAGCTCAGACAGTGGCTCCTACAATGAGCAGTTCTTC.

This clonotype was seen a handful of times. Mismatch with germline at one junction end may stem from a read error. The chain joins TRBV7-2 to TRBJ1-2; D gene uncertain. The CDR3 contains 11 residues. The germline CDR1 and CDR2 sequences are SGHTA and FQGNSA. The CDR3 nucleotides are TGTGCCAGCAGCGGCGCTGAGCTAGTTTCCTTC. Translating it yields CASSGAELVSF.

The chain employs TRBV15 and TRBJ1-5; D not resolved. The CDR3 spans 15 residues. Germline V gene sequence: CDR1 LNHNV, CDR2 YYDKDF (reference sequence). Trimming took 3 bases from V and 2 from J, leaving 11 bases between them. The CDR3 is CATSREFVGNQPQHF. As DNA, the CDR3 is TGTGCCACCAGCAGGGAATTCGTCGGCAATCAGCCCCAGCATTTT.

The gene calls are TRBV5-1 and TRBJ2-2, with D unresolved. Trimming cost V 2 bases and J 3 bases, with 5 bases left between them. The CDR3 runs to 13 residues. From germline, CDR1 is SGHRS and CDR2 YFSETQ. The CDR3 bases are TGCGCCAGCAGCTTAAAGTACACCGGGGAGCTGTTTTTT. Amino acids: CASSLKYTGELFF.

The chain carries TRBV20-1 and TRBJ1-5; tentatively, D is TRBD1 (5 bases). This CDR3 comprises 15 residues. CDR1 DFQATT and CDR2 SNEGSKA come from the germline V gene (reference sequence). Trimming took 0 bases from V and 10 from J, leaving 19 bases between them. DNA for the CDR3: TGCAGTGCTAGAGATGAGGTCCGGGGGGATGGACCCCAGCATTTT. As protein: CSARDEVRGDGPQHF.

This clonotype was recorded a few times. This chain joins TRBV6-5 and TRBJ2-7, with 7 bases fitting TRBD1. J lost 6 bases, V lost 1 base, and 3 bases had no gene match. Looked up from germline, CDR1 is MNHEY and CDR2 is SVGAGI. The CDR3 length is 13 residues. CDR3 nucleotide sequence: TGTGCCAGCAGTTACTACCGGGACAGCGAGCAGTACTTC. This encodes CASSYYRDSEQYF.